The next 24 T cell receptor beta chains were all read from a single sample in a study of T cell repertoires in cytomegalovirus infection. One entry per CDR3 protein, called by TCRdb with MiXCR from the reads. The sample carries around 530,000 distinct CDR3 sequences, more than 25% recorded once. Sequencing used PBMCs. The source of these receptors is a human donor in good health (CMV status not recorded). Some clones in this sample may be carry-over from other donors' samples.

The chain uses TRBV24-1 and TRBJ1-2; D not resolved. CDR1 is KGHDR, CDR2 SFDVKD, per germline. The germline V and J ends were trimmed by 2 bases and 4 bases, with 7 bases remaining between them. The length of the CDR3 is 13 residues. CDR3 nucleotide sequence: TGTGCCACCAGTGATTACCCGACCTATGGCTACACCTTC. Protein sequence: CATSDYPTYGYTF.

This clonotype occurred once. The V gene is TRBV18, the J gene TRBJ2-7; weak D call: TRBD2 (6 bases). Germline V gene sequence: CDR1 KGHSH, CDR2 LQKENI. V lost 3 bases to trimming and J lost 3 bases, with 9 bases between them. CDR3 size: 13 residues. This CDR3 reads CASSPEGSYEQYV. Here the CDR3 DNA reads TGTGCCAGCTCACCGGAGGGTAGCTACGAGCAGTACGTC.

In its sample, this clonotype was seen many times. The chain joins TRBV6-5 to TRBJ1-1, with 7 bases lining up with TRBD1. The trim removed 2 bases at V and 1 base at J, leaving 1 base unmatched. This CDR3 comprises 14 residues. Germline lookup yields CDR1 MNHEY and CDR2 SVGAGI. CDR3 loop: CASSYGQANTEAFF. CDR3 nucleotide sequence: TGTGCCAGCAGTTACGGACAGGCGAACACTGAAGCTTTCTTT.

This clonotype was observed a handful of times. The chain carries TRBV7-2 and TRBJ1-6; 10 nucleotides match TRBD1. The CDR3 loop spans 15 amino acids. The V and J ends lost 5 bases and 9 bases, in that order; junction bases with no gene match: 7. The V gene's germline CDR1 is SGHTA and CDR2 FQGNSA. The chain's CDR3 is CASSQAGQGRSPLHF. The CDR3 nucleotides read TGTGCCAGCAGCCAAGCGGGACAGGGGCGTTCACCCCTCCACTTT.

The genes are TRBV6-5 and TRBJ1-5; D is perhaps TRBD1 (6 bases). The CDR3 extends over 14 amino acids. Trimming removed 6 bases from V and 5 bases from J, with 14 bases in between. In germline, CDR1 is MNHEY, CDR2 SVGAGI. Written as DNA, the CDR3 is TGTGCCAGCAGCTTGGACAGTCCCTATCAGCCCCAGCATTTT. Residues: CASSLDSPYQPQHF.

The chain employs TRBV6-2 or TRBV6-3 and TRBJ2-3; D possibly corresponds to TRBD2 (6 bases). The germline V gene has CDR1 MNHEY and CDR2 SVGEGT. CDR3 length: 16 residues. The V gene lost 5 bases and the J gene lost 2 bases, with 17 bases spanning the gap. CDR3 DNA: TGTGCCAGCAGTGCCCCTCGGGGGACCTTCACAGATACGCAGTATTTT. Protein sequence: CASSAPRGTFTDTQYF.

The V call is TRBV12-3 or TRBV12-4, the J call TRBJ2-1, with 7 nucleotides matching TRBD2. Germline trimming cut 7 bases from V and 7 bases from J; bases unmatched to any gene: 13. This CDR3 has 15 amino acids. The CDR3 DNA follows: TGTGCCAGCATCCCGGGAGCGGGATGGGTAAATGAGCAGTTCTTC. Residues: CASIPGAGWVNEQFF.

In this sample, this clonotype turned up once. The J gene is TRBJ2-1, the V gene TRBV24-1, with D maybe TRBD2 (5 bases). The CDR3 spans 13 residues. CDR1 is KGHDR and CDR2 is SFDVKD in the germline V gene. Trimming cost V 6 bases and J 5 bases, with 10 bases left between them. CDR3 bases: TGTGCCACCAGTAAGCGAGCGGACAATGAGCAGTTCTTC. This encodes CATSKRADNEQFF.

The gene calls are TRBV7-3 and TRBJ1-1, with TRBD1 matching 7 bases. Germline CDR1 is SGHTA and CDR2 is FQGTGA. V lost 5 bases, J lost 5 bases, and 11 bases stayed unmatched. The CDR3 is 15 amino acids. CDR3 residues: CASSPRPHRGTEAFF. In DNA form, the CDR3 reads TGTGCCAGCAGCCCCCGACCCCACAGGGGAACTGAAGCTTTCTTT. The whole variable domain, filled in from reference TRBV7-3 and TRBJ1-1, reads GAGVSQTPSNKVTEKGKYVELRCDPISGHTALYWYRQSLGQGPEFLIYFQGTGAADDSGLPNDRFFAVRPEGSVSTLKIQRTERGDSAVYLCASSPRPHRGTEAFFGQGTRLTVV.

This clonotype was recorded a few times. The V gene is TRBV10-3, the J gene TRBJ2-1, with 9 nucleotides matching TRBD1. The CDR3 extends over 15 amino acids. The germline gives CDR1 ENHRY, CDR2 SYGVKD. J gave up 8 bases and V 6 bases, and 11 bases lay outside the gene matches. The CDR3 region has the DNA TGTGCCATCAGGGCCCCGGGACAGGGTAATGATGAGCAGTTCTTC. Its protein is CAIRAPGQGNDEQFF.

The chain carries TRBV5-1 and TRBJ2-4; D perhaps matches TRBD2 (6 bases). Germline V gene sequence: CDR1 SGHRS, CDR2 YFSETQ. The CDR3 runs 17 residues. Trimming stripped 4 bases from V and 0 bases from J, with 17 bases between. CDR3 nucleotide sequence: TGCGCCAGCAGCCGGACCGGGACTCCCAGAGCCAAAAACATTCAGTACTTC. This sequence encodes CASSRTGTPRAKNIQYF.

This chain links TRBV24-1 with TRBJ2-3; the match to TRBD2 covers 12 bases. The CDR3 is 18 amino acids. Germline CDR1 and CDR2: KGHDR and SFDVKD. Unmatched junction bases numbered 7, after V lost 3 bases and J lost 1 base. The CDR3 DNA sequence: TGTGCCACCAGTGATCCTCGACTAGCGGGAGTTCGCACAGATACGCAGTATTTT. This codes for CATSDPRLAGVRTDTQYF.

This clonotype was picked up a small number of times. The V call is TRBV7-9, the J call TRBJ1-4, with TRBD1 matching over 8 bases. The germline CDR1 and CDR2 sequences are SEHNR and FQNEAQ (reference sequence). Unmatched junction bases numbered 5, after V lost 1 base and J lost 1 base. The CDR3 covers 17 residues. In DNA, the CDR3 is TGTGCCAGCAGCTTAGGGGGACAGGCGGGAACTAATGAAAAACTGTTTTTT. It encodes CASSLGGQAGTNEKLFF.

The rearrangement uses TRBV7-6 and TRBJ2-5; D gene ambiguous. The CDR3 contains 14 residues. Germline V gene data show CDR1 as SGHVS and CDR2 as FNYEAQ. V was pared by 1 base and J by 1 base, with 7 bases between. CDR3 DNA: TGTGCCAGCAGCTTAGTAGATGGCCAAGAGACCCAGTACTTC. It specifies CASSLVDGQETQYF.

The V and J genes are TRBV6-2 or TRBV6-3 and TRBJ2-7; no definite D call. Trimming took 7 bases from V and 4 from J, leaving 11 bases between them. In germline, CDR1 is MNHEY, CDR2 SVGEGT. The CDR3 sequence is 12 residues long. The CDR3 coding sequence is TGTGCCAGCAACGATGGACCTTACGAGCAGTACGTC. Residues: CASNDGPYEQYV.

The rearrangement links TRBV7-4 to TRBJ1-2; D call uncertain. This CDR3 has 14 residues. The germline gives CDR1 SGHVT, CDR2 SQSDAQ. Trimming pared 5 bases from V and 0 bases from J, leaving 10 bases between. The CDR3 protein is CASSPIIANYGYTF. CDR3 in DNA: TGTGCCAGCAGCCCCATAATAGCTAACTATGGCTACACCTTC.

This clonotype was counted between two and nine times. V is TRBV10-3 and J is TRBJ1-1, with 9 bases matching TRBD1. Trimming cost V 9 bases and J 5 bases; bases outside gene matches: 4. The CDR3 is 12 amino acids. The germline CDR1 and CDR2 sequences are ENHRY and SYGVKD. The CDR3 here is CAITDRGTEAFF. CDR3 DNA sequence: TGTGCCATAACAGACAGGGGGACTGAAGCTTTCTTT.

This clonotype was seen many times. This rearrangement joins TRBV7-6 to TRBJ1-1; 8 bases line up with TRBD1. The CDR3 is 16 residues long. Germline V gene lookup returns CDR1 SGHVS and CDR2 FNYEAQ. Trimming cost V 1 base and J 4 bases; bases outside gene matches: 8. Here the CDR3 DNA reads TGTGCCAGCAGCTTAGGGACAGGGAAAGGTAGCACTGAAGCTTTCTTT. Protein product: CASSLGTGKGSTEAFF. The full variable domain, its missing parts supplied by reference TRBV7-6 and TRBJ1-1, is GAGVSQSPRYKVTKRGQDVALRCDPISGHVSLYWYRQALGQGPEFLTYFNYEAQQDKSGLPNDRFSAERPEGSISTLTIQRTEQRDSAMYRCASSLGTGKGSTEAFFGQGTRLTVV.

CDR3 sequence: CASSQWGKGHNEQFF. Written as DNA, the CDR3 is TGTGCCAGCAGCCAGTGGGGGAAGGGCCACAATGAGCAGTTCTTC. The chain recombines TRBV7-2 with TRBJ2-1; D may correspond to TRBD1 or TRBD2 (5 bases each). This CDR3 is built from 15 residues. The germline CDR1 and CDR2 sequences are SGHTA and FQGNSA. V lost 5 bases and J lost 5, with 16 bases in between.

This clonotype was counted only a few times. This chain uses TRBV7-9 with TRBJ2-7; D not certain. The CDR3 is 12 amino acids. V shed 2 bases and J shed 7 bases, with 9 bases lying between them. The germline V gene encodes CDR1 SEHNR and CDR2 FQNEAQ (reference sequence). CDR3 DNA sequence: TGTGCCAGCAGCTTACTCTCGGGTGAGCAGTACGTC. Translation: CASSLLSGEQYV.

This clonotype was found many times. The chain employs TRBV7-2 and TRBJ2-5; TRBD2 aligns across 7 bases. Trimming took 1 base from V and 2 from J; bases not matched to a gene: 4. Germline loops: CDR1 SGHTA, CDR2 FQGNSA. The CDR3 spans 15 residues. The CDR3, as DNA: TGTGCCAGCAGCTTAGGGGACTATATACAAGAGACCCAGTACTTC. This sequence encodes CASSLGDYIQETQYF.

The chain combines TRBV12-3 or TRBV12-4 with TRBJ1-2; maybe TRBD1 (6 bases). V lost 2 bases to trimming and J lost 8 bases, with 12 bases between them. The CDR3 covers 13 residues. CDR3 amino acids: CASSLSGAEGYTF. Written as DNA, the CDR3 is TGTGCCAGCAGTTTATCGGGGGCAGAAGGCTACACCTTC.

This clonotype was found many times. The J gene is TRBJ2-7, the V gene TRBV7-2, with D unclear. The CDR3 contains 11 residues. Trimming cost V 2 bases and J 4 bases, with 3 bases left between them. Per the germline V gene, CDR1 is SGHTA and CDR2 is FQGNSA. The CDR3 here is CASSLRYEQYF. CDR3 in DNA: TGTGCCAGCAGCTTAAGATACGAGCAGTACTTC. Full variable domain (missing parts from reference TRBV7-2 and TRBJ2-7): GAGVSQSPSNKVTEKGKDVELRCDPISGHTALYWYRQSLGQGLEFLIYFQGNSAPDKSGLPSDRFSAERTGGSVSTLTIQRTQQEDSAVYLCASSLRYEQYFGPGTRLTVT.

This clonotype was seen only once. In nucleotides, the CDR3 is TGTGCCAGCAGTAAGGGGACCAACCTCTATGGCTACACCTTC. It translates to CASSKGTNLYGYTF. The V gene is TRBV28, the J gene TRBJ1-2; D possibly corresponds to TRBD1 (5 bases). Germline CDR1 and CDR2: MDHEN and SYDVKM. The CDR3 covers 14 residues. V was cut by 5 bases and J by 4 bases, with 14 bases left in between.